This T cell receptor beta chain was obtained from a study of cytomegalovirus exposure and HLA in healthy donors. Overall study: Out of fewer than 500 genotyped donors, about 80% belonged to the Caucasian-associated ancestry cluster. Study-wide points: HLA alleles showed associations with around 15,000 TCR beta sequences in a later analysis, at a 0.05 false discovery rate. TCR beta V- and J-gene trimming, according to a later analysis, was linked to a missense DCLRE1C variant.

The germline V gene has CDR1 SGHVS and CDR2 FQNEAQ. The length of the CDR3 is 13 residues. Trimming took 1 base from V and 11 from J, leaving 14 bases between them. The PCR ran on 60 Vbeta and 13 Jbeta primers. TCRdb keeps only in-frame clones here, not all; method: immunoSEQ multiplex PCR. Counted here are about 160,000 clones, approximately 80% occurring once; the ten biggest clones make up about 2.4%. The donors (healthy individuals) were bone marrow donors. As for this clone: The antigen remains undetermined. A read error is likely, as this CDR3 ends without the conserved phenylalanine or tryptophan.

The chain uses TRBV7-8 and TRBJ1-1; D is possibly TRBD1 (6 bases). The clonotype originates from a male donor in good health and CMV-seronegative. Sample: PBMCs. The CDR3 loop is CASSLGGLGEAFS. The CDR3 nucleotides read TGTGCCAGCAGCTTAGGGGGGCTGGGTGAGGCTTTCTCT.